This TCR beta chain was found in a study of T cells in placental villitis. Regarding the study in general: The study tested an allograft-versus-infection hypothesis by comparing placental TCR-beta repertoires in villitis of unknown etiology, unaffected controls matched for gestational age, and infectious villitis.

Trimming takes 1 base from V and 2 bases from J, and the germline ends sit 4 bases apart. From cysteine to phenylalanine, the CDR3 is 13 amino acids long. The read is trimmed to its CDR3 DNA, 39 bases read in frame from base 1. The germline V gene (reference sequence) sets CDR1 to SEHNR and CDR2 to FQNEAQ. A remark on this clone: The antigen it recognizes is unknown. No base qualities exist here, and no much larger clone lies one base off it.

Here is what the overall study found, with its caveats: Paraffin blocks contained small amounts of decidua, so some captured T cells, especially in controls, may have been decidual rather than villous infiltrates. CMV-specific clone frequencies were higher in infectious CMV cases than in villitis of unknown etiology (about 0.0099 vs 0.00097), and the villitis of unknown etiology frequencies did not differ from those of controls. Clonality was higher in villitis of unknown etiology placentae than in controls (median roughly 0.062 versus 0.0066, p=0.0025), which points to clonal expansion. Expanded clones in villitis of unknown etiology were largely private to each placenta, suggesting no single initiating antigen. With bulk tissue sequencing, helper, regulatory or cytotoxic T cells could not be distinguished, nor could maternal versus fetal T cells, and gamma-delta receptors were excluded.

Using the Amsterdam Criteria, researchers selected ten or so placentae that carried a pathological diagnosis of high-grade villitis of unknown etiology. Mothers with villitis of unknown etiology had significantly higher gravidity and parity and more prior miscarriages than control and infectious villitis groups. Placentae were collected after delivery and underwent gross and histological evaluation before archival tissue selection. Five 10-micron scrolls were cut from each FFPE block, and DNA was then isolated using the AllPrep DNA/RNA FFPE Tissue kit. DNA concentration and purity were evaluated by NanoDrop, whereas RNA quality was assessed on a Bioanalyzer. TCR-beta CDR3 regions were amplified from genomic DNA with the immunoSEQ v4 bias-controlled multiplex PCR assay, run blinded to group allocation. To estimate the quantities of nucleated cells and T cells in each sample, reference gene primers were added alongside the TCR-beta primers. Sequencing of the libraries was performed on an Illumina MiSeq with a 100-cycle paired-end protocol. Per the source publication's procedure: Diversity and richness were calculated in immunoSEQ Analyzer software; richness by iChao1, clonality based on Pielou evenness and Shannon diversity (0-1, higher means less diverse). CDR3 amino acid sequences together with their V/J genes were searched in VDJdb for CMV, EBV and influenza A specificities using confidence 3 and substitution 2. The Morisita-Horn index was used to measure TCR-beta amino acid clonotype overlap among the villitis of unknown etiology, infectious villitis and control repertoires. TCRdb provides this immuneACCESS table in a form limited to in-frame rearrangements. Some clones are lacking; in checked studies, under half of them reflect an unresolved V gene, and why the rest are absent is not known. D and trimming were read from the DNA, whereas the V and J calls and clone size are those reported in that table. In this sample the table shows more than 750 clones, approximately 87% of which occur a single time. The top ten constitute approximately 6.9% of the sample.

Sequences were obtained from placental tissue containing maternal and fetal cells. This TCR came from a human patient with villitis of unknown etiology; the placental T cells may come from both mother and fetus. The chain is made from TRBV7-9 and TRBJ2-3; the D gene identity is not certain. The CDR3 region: CASSLGYTDTQYF. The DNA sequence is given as TGTGCCAGCAGCTTAGGTTACACAGATACGCAGTATTTT.